This entry lists 3 T cell receptor beta chains sequenced from one sample in a study of cytomegalovirus exposure and HLA in healthy donors. The PCR employed 60 Vbeta primers together with 13 Jbeta primers. TCRdb keeps only in-frame clones here, not all; method: immunoSEQ multiplex PCR. Counted here are some 71,000 clones, around 70% occurring once; the ten biggest clones make up approximately 21%. The specimen was PBMCs. These receptors all stem from a woman between 25 and 40 years old in good health and CMV-seropositive.

In this sample, this clone turned up a few times. The CDR3 bases are TGTGCCAGCAGCTTAGACCCAGGGTTCGCCACTGAAGCTTTCTTT. Translation gives CASSLDPGFATEAFF. This sequence joins TRBV11-2 and TRBJ1-1, with D maybe TRBD1 (5 bases). In germline, CDR1 is SGHAT, CDR2 FQNNGV. V lost 0 bases and J lost 4, with 12 bases in between. The CDR3 is 15 residues long.

The CDR3 DNA reads as TGTGCCAGCAGGGGGACAGGGTCAATCTATGGCTACACCTTC. It specifies CASRGTGSIYGYTF. V and J are TRBV6-5 and TRBJ1-2, with 9 bases that match TRBD1. Germline assignment: CDR1 MNHEY and CDR2 SVGAGI. The CDR3 contains 14 residues. Trimming removed 6 bases from V and 4 bases from J; junction bases left unmatched: 6.

This clone was seen only a few times. This rearrangement joins TRBV18 to TRBJ2-1; TRBD1 matches 8 bases. With 5 bases clipped from V and 8 bases from J, the junction kept 2 bases outside the gene matches. CDR1 KGHSH and CDR2 LQKENI come from the germline V gene. The CDR3 is made up of 12 amino acids. CDR3 coding DNA: TGTGCCAGCTCAGCACAGGGGGATGAGCAGTTCTTC. This codes for CASSAQGDEQFF.